These 12 T cell receptor beta chains share one sample of origin, sequenced in a study of response to subunit inactivated influenza vaccine. In TCRdb, the RT-PCR reads were re-called with MiXCR into one record per CDR3 protein. The table records a few hundred thousand distinct CDR3 sequences, 20% to 25% of them present only once. The input for sequencing was PBMCs from blood, taken 21 months after vaccination. Source of these receptors: a man aged 50 to 75 who received an inactivated influenza vaccine.

The V call is TRBV4-1, the J call TRBJ2-1; D unclear. The CDR3 sequence is 14 residues long. Trimming removed 0 bases at V and 3 bases at J, with 6 bases between. Germline lookup yields CDR1 MGHRA and CDR2 YSYEKL. The CDR3 nucleotides read TGCGCCAGCAGCCAAGATAAGAACTACAATGAGCAGTTCTTC. Its protein is CASSQDKNYNEQFF.

This clonotype came up many times. The chain is built from TRBV6-1 and TRBJ1-1; D gene unclear. V dropped 4 bases and J dropped 1 base, with 10 bases sitting between them. The CDR3 is 14 amino acids. Germline-derived CDR1 and CDR2 are MNHNS and SASEGT. CDR3 amino acids: CASSGMMTNTEAFF. In nucleotides, the CDR3 is TGTGCCAGCAGTGGAATGATGACGAACACTGAAGCTTTCTTT.

This clonotype has only a few counts. This sequence joins TRBV6-6 and TRBJ2-5, with a weak D call TRBD1 (6 bases). Germline V lookup: CDR1 MNHNY, CDR2 SVGAGI (reference sequence). The CDR3 runs 13 residues. Trimming shortened V by 7 bases and J by 5 bases, and 14 bases separated the two germline ends. The CDR3 sequence: CASTGVMEETQYF. The DNA of the CDR3 is TGTGCCAGCACAGGGGTCATGGAGGAGACCCAGTACTTC.

The chain combines TRBV3-1 with TRBJ1-1; D may be TRBD1 (6 bases). From germline, CDR1 is LGHDT and CDR2 YNNKEL (reference sequence). The CDR3 is made up of 13 amino acids. V was clipped by 0 bases and J by 8 bases, with 10 bases between them. Written as DNA, the CDR3 is TGTGCCAGCAGCCAAGATGGGGGCCTCGAAGCTTTCTTT. Translated: CASSQDGGLEAFF. The full variable domain, its missing parts supplied by reference TRBV3-1 and TRBJ1-1, is DTAVSQTPKYLVTQMGNDKSIKCEQNLGHDTMYWYKQDSKKFLKIMFSYNNKELIINETVPNRFSPKSPDKAHLNLHINSLELGDSAVYFCASSQDGGLEAFFGQGTRLTVV.

There are a few counts of this clonotype. The CDR3 DNA sequence: TGTGCCATCAGTTCCAGGGAGACTAACACCGGGGAGCTGTTTTTT. It translates to CAISSRETNTGELFF. The chain uses TRBV10-3 and TRBJ2-2; D assignment may be TRBD1 or TRBD2 (5 bases each). V shed 5 bases and J shed 2 bases, with 12 bases lying between them. This CDR3 spans 15 amino acids. Germline CDR1 and CDR2: ENHRY and SYGVKD.

The chain has TRBV20-1 and TRBJ1-3, with a tentative D call TRBD1 (5 bases). V was pared by 6 bases and J by 2 bases, with 17 bases between. CDR3 length: 15 amino acids. Germline V CDR1 and CDR2: DFQATT, SNEGSKA (reference sequence). CDR3 sequence reads: CSAPKGPKAGNTIYF. The DNA for the CDR3 is TGCAGTGCCCCAAAGGGACCCAAGGCTGGAAACACCATATATTTT.

This clonotype was seen only once. One junction end disagrees with the germline gene, perhaps due to a read error. The J gene is TRBJ1-4, the V gene TRBV4-3; D uncertain. CDR3 length equals 13 residues. CDR1 and CDR2 (germline): LGHNA, YSLEER. This chain's CDR3 is CASSQLRGEELFF. For the CDR3, the DNA is TGCGCCAGCAGCCAATTACGAGGTGAAGAACTGTTTTTT.

In DNA form, the CDR3 reads TGCGCCAGCAGCCAAGAAACGGGGGGACGTTCACCCCTCCACTTT. Amino acids: CASSQETGGRSPLHF. The gene calls are TRBV4-3 and TRBJ1-6, with D maybe TRBD1 (5 bases). The V gene's germline CDR1 is LGHNA and CDR2 YSLEER. The ends were cut back, 0 bases at V and 9 bases at J, with 12 bases in the middle. This CDR3 contains 15 residues.

This clonotype has just a few counts. This rearrangement joins TRBV7-9 to TRBJ2-7; no firm D call. CDR1 SEHNR and CDR2 FQNEAQ come from the germline V gene (reference sequence). Trimming left V 4 bases short and J 2 bases short, with 6 bases between. The CDR3 contains 12 residues. The CDR3 protein is CASSSGAYEQYF. The CDR3 DNA sequence: TGTGCCAGCAGCTCTGGGGCCTACGAGCAGTACTTC.

The chain links TRBV20-1 to TRBJ1-1; tentatively, D is TRBD1 (6 bases). CDR3 size: 14 residues. CDR1 and CDR2 (germline): DFQATT, SNEGSKA (reference sequence). Between the trimmed V and J ends, which lost 1 base and 5 bases, there was a span of 14 bases. CDR3 sequence (DNA): TGCAGTGCTAGAGCCGGGGGGGCGCGGACTGAAGCTTTCTTT. Protein sequence: CSARAGGARTEAFF.

V gene TRBV10-3 combines with J gene TRBJ1-1; D uncertain. Per the germline V gene, CDR1 is ENHRY and CDR2 is SYGVKD. V lost 5 bases to trimming and J lost 6 bases, with 16 bases between them. The CDR3 sequence is 14 residues long. The CDR3 region is CAISQTETGAEAFF. The CDR3 nucleotides are TGTGCCATCAGTCAGACGGAGACTGGCGCTGAAGCTTTCTTT.

The chain joins TRBV12-3 or TRBV12-4 to TRBJ1-1; TRBD1 aligns across 7 bases. Trimming cost V 4 bases and J 0 bases; bases outside gene matches: 2. The length of the CDR3 is 14 residues. The CDR3 spells CASSWGTVNTEAFF. The CDR3 bases are TGTGCCAGCAGTTGGGGGACAGTGAACACTGAAGCTTTCTTT.